Given below is one T cell receptor beta chain in context. The data derive from a study of cytomegalovirus exposure and HLA in healthy donors. The primer mix had 60 Vbeta and 13 Jbeta primers. Here immunoSEQ multiplex PCR was the method, and the copy in TCRdb shows in-frame clones only, minus some. The table records some 150,000 clones, roughly 79% of them present only once. This clonotype was sampled from a woman younger than 30 in good health and CMV-seropositive. Sequencing was performed on PBMCs.

The CDR3 is CASSQDRGVDGYTF. As DNA, the CDR3 is TGTGCCAGCAGCCAAGACAGGGGAGTGGATGGCTACACCTTC. V and J are TRBV4-2 and TRBJ1-2; TRBD1 might be the D (6 bases). CDR3 size: 14 residues. V lost 0 bases and J 6 bases, leaving 11 bases between the germline ends. Germline V lookup: CDR1 LGHNA, CDR2 YNFKEQ.